The rows below give T cell receptor beta chains drawn from one sample of a study of CD8+ T cells in alopecia areata. Assay: immunoSEQ multiplex PCR; the TCRdb copy retains only in-frame clones and omits some. The table lists some 110,000 clones, about two fifths of them singletons. The sample consisted of CD4+ T cells sorted from blood. The receptors were sampled from a human donor with alopecia areata. Each CDR3 is given with its conserved first and last residue. Fields, in order: D gene, clone size, V gene, J gene, CDR3 protein, CDR3 DNA. D genes are given only for firm matches. Size is omitted from some rows. Given values are once, few, many or a class for expanded clones.

>.|.|TRBV4-1|TRBJ2-1
CASSQGFSYNEQFF
TGCGCCAGCAGCCAAGGCTTCTCCTACAATGAGCAGTTCTTC
>TRBD2|.|TRBV9|TRBJ2-3
CASSLSGVRTDTQYF
TGTGCCAGCAGCCTTAGCGGGGTTCGCACAGATACGCAGTATTTT
>TRBD1|few|TRBV29-1|TRBJ1-2
CSVARDRGIYGYTF
TGCAGCGTTGCGCGGGACAGGGGCATTTATGGCTACACCTTC
>.|once|TRBV30|TRBJ1-1
CACFVRTAEAFF
TGTGCCTGCTTCGTGAGGACCGCGGAAGCTTTCTTT
>TRBD1|.|TRBV29-1|TRBJ1-1
CSVKSTTGASTEAFF
TGCAGCGTAAAAAGTACCACAGGGGCGAGCACTGAAGCTTTCTTT
>.|.|TRBV28|TRBJ1-1
CASMRQDGLAFF
TGTGCCAGCATGAGACAGGACGGCCTAGCTTTCTTT
>TRBD1|.|TRBV29-1|TRBJ1-1
CSVGTTGMNTEAFF
TGCAGCGTCGGAACGACAGGGATGAACACTGAAGCTTTCTTT
>TRBD1|.|TRBV4-1|TRBJ2-1
CASSPTGTGGGQDEQFF
TGCGCCAGCAGCCCTACCGGGACAGGGGGCGGACAGGATGAGCAGTTCTTC
>TRBD2|.|TRBV5-4|TRBJ2-2
CASSAYSGEELFF
TGTGCCAGCAGCGCCTATAGCGGGGAGGAGCTGTTTTTT
>TRBD1|.|TRBV30|TRBJ2-7
CAWRHTGQGYEQYF
TGTGCCTGGAGGCATACGGGACAGGGCTACGAGCAGTACTTC